This T cell receptor (beta chain) originates from a study of blood T cell repertoires in COVID-19. The trim removed 5 bases at V and 0 bases at J, leaving 0 bases unmatched. The CDR3 is made up of 14 amino acids. Germline V gives CDR1 SGHRS, CDR2 YFSETQ. TCRdb's table, derived via immunoSEQ multiplex PCR, lists solely in-frame clones and lacks some. The data show about 360,000 clones, approximately 82% seen once. This clonotype was sampled from a man aged 25 to 40 with active or convalescent COVID-19. The chain carries TRBV5-1 and TRBJ2-5; 11 bases map to TRBD2. What was sequenced was peripheral blood. CDR3 amino acids: CASSSGRDQETQYF. Written as DNA, the CDR3 is TGCGCCAGCAGTAGCGGGAGGGACCAAGAGACCCAGTACTTC.